This is a list of T cell receptor beta chains from one sample in a study of CD8+ T cells in alopecia areata. Clones were read by immunoSEQ multiplex PCR, and TCRdb kept only the in-frame ones, dropping some. This sample yields approximately 280,000 clones, of which 58% are seen a single time; roughly 1.8% belongs to the top ten. The sample was CD4+ T cells sorted from blood, taken at week 24, from a patient treated with tofacitinib. All receptors come from a human donor with alopecia areata. The CDR3 runs from the conserved cysteine through the conserved F or W. Fields, in order: D gene, J gene, V gene, CDR3 protein. A D gene is named only where the DNA matches it firmly.

NA TRBJ2-1 TRBV10-3 CAISSSEGGISYNEQFF
NA TRBJ1-1 TRBV30 CAWSVRQRNTEAFF
NA TRBJ2-1 TRBV29-1 CSVEEVHSGRLRNEQFF
TRBD1 TRBJ2-7 TRBV7-3 CASSSSGGTYEQYF
NA TRBJ1-2 TRBV30 CAWSAGLLGGYTF
NA TRBJ2-4 TRBV4-1 CASSPSPRGVQNIQYF
NA TRBJ2-6 TRBV18 CASSPQGVGANVLTF
TRBD2 TRBJ2-3 TRBV30 CAWRTRLAGDTDTQYF
NA TRBJ2-3 TRBV7-2 CASSPGPADTQYF
NA TRBJ2-3 TRBV28 CASSSEPDTQYF
NA TRBJ1-1 TRBV5-1 CASSLGRGGTEAFF
NA TRBJ1-5 TRBV5-1 CASSLAGGSNQPQHF
NA TRBJ1-3 TRBV4-2 CASSQALGTDSGNTIYF
NA TRBJ1-6 TRBV25-1 CASRGGQGSYNSPLHF
NA TRBJ2-5 TRBV28 CASSLGETQYF
NA TRBJ2-5 TRBV6-6 CASSYSTGPVETQYF
NA TRBJ1-1 TRBV30 CAWSVFLPGRGQGNTEAFF
NA TRBJ2-2 TRBV7-2 CASSLSSVIGGTGELFF
TRBD1 TRBJ2-7 TRBV5-1 CASTRSTGVAYEQYF
NA TRBJ1-6 TRBV20-1 CSARTQGALHF
NA TRBJ1-1 TRBV30 CAWSKWGRRTEAFF
TRBD1 TRBJ2-3 TRBV4-3 CASSQDEGALMAQYF
NA TRBJ1-1 TRBV15 CATSRLDRATEAFF
TRBD1 TRBJ1-2 TRBV29-1 CSVAPRQGAYGYTF
NA TRBJ2-4 TRBV6-6 CASTKAQDLAKNIQYF
NA TRBJ2-7 TRBV7-2 CASSFVGTEQYF
TRBD2 TRBJ2-5 TRBV4-1 CASSQDPGGARRQETQYF
NA TRBJ2-7 TRBV7-9 CASSLVGDITFEQYF
NA TRBJ1-2 TRBV5-4 CASSSGHGYTF
NA TRBJ1-6 TRBV18 CASSPPQGNNSPLHF
NA TRBJ2-6 TRBV30 CAWRFGSGANVLTF
TRBD1 TRBJ1-1 TRBV10-3 CASYQGANTEAFF
NA TRBJ1-2 TRBV9 CASSLRTANYGYTF
NA TRBJ1-2 TRBV6-6 CASSLQGLGYGYTF
NA TRBJ2-2 TRBV30 CAWRRAYTGELFF
TRBD2 TRBJ2-1 TRBV2 CASSEVASGGLRNEQFF
TRBD1 TRBJ1-3 TRBV6-5 CASSYSSSTGGNTIYF
NA TRBJ1-2 TRBV15 CATSVHGQPNYGYTF
TRBD1 TRBJ2-5 TRBV5-1 CASSGRQGSQETQYF
NA TRBJ2-6 TRBV4-1 CASSQVGSGANVLTF
NA TRBJ2-2 TRBV7-9 CASTPPLGVGGELFF
TRBD2 TRBJ2-5 TRBV6-5 CASSLAGGTQYF
NA TRBJ2-5 TRBV4-1 CASSQGTGQETQYF
TRBD1 TRBJ2-1 TRBV28 CASSGTGGKDEQFF
NA TRBJ1-1 TRBV6-1 CASSEYTGGFTEAFF
NA TRBJ1-5 TRBV7-2 CASSFGQGNQPQHF
NA TRBJ1-2 TRBV5-1 CASSLDTGDGYTF
NA TRBJ1-2 TRBV2 CASRTGDGYTF
NA TRBJ2-1 TRBV5-4 CASSLAGEYNEQFF
NA TRBJ2-5 TRBV6-5 CASSYSPWGEETQYF
NA TRBJ2-7 TRBV2 CASSPVYEQYF
TRBD1 TRBJ2-5 TRBV5-1 CASSLLGTGGDTQYF
NA TRBJ1-5 TRBV2 CASSDSGGGRQPQHF
NA TRBJ2-5 TRBV7-2 CASSLVGGSQETQYF
TRBD2 TRBJ2-3 TRBV25-1 CASSAGISGGPSTDTQYF